This T cell receptor (beta chain) emerged from a study of blood T cells in healthy people across ages. Study summary: Researchers report that template switching captured about one barcoded beta molecule per two T cells. Study-level findings and limits: Unsorted PBMCs blocked a conclusive comparison of naive and antigen-experienced cells.

A few counts support this clonotype. The antigen remains undetermined. The germline gives CDR1 SGHKS, CDR2 YYEKEE (reference sequence). CDR3 length: 15 amino acids. V was pared by 0 bases and J by 6 bases, with 13 bases between. Primed by a sample-barcoded 5' primer and a J-beta primer mix, a second PCR proceeded for about 7 to 11 cycles. Using its own MiXCR run on the 5' RACE reads, TCRdb lists one record per CDR3 protein. The data hold 1.5 million to 2 million distinct CDR3 sequences, with around half observed a single time. The chain couples TRBV5-5 to TRBJ2-1; unclear D gene. The sequencing input was blood. This TCR was recovered from a woman in her thirties or forties in good health. DNA of the CDR3: TGTGCCAGCAGCTTGGCGACTTGGCTGGGCAATGAGCAGTTCTTC. Its protein product is CASSLATWLGNEQFF.